The clone carrying this T cell receptor (beta chain) was picked up many times. What it binds is unknown. The same CDR3 can be traced to other DNA sequences in this sample. V dropped 1 base and J dropped 4 bases, with 4 bases sitting between them. The CDR3 consists of 12 residues. CDR1 and CDR2 from the germline V gene are SGHAT and FQNNGV. The data were obtained in a study of metastatic and nonmetastatic thyroid tumors. At the level of the study: Across peripheral blood and tumor or nodule tissue samples taken from malignant and benign thyroid patients, the repertoires were compared with one another. Study outcomes and limitations: The study reportedly found significantly higher TCR beta diversity in malignant thyroid tumors than benign nodules, in blood and tumor.

Methods used by the authors: A classifier for distant metastasis in papillary thyroid cancer was constructed using CDR3 differences observed across clinicopathological groups. From the PCR reads, TCRdb re-called clones with MiXCR. The V and J calls shown here were made by TCRdb, not taken from the authors' results. The repertoire holds about 24,000 clones, with 13% as singletons. No treatment had been given to any patient before thyroid surgery. The sequence was collected from a female donor with papillary thyroid cancer or a benign thyroid nodule (not recorded which). Some clones in this sample may be carry-over from other donors' samples. The chain has TRBV11-2 and TRBJ2-5; D remains ambiguous. The source material was blood. The CDR3 DNA sequence: TGTGCCAGCAGCTTAGCTGTAGAGACCCAGTACTTC. Translation gives CASSLAVETQYF. The full variable domain, rest sourced from reference TRBV11-2 and TRBJ2-5, is EAGVAQSPRYKIIEKRQSVAFWCNPISGHATLYWYQQILGQGPKLLIQFQNNGVVDDSQLPKDRFSAERLKGVDSTLKIQPAKLEDSAVYLCASSLAVETQYFGPGTRLLVL.